This T cell receptor (beta chain) is from a study of CD8 T cells in Susac syndrome. RNA, at about 0.5 to 1 ug, was reverse transcribed with random hexamers. The method of amplification for TCR beta CDR3 was immunoSEQ multiplex PCR, covering 54 Vbeta and 13 Jbeta. TCRdb re-derived calls from the immunoSEQ multiplex PCR reads in MiXCR, one entry per CDR3 protein. This sample has 150,000 to 200,000 distinct CDR3 sequences, with around 96% found just once. Points on this clonotype: The antigen is undetermined.

V lost 2 bases to trimming and J lost 4 bases; unmatched junction nucleotides: 0. The CDR3 runs 13 residues. The germline CDR1 and CDR2 sequences are SGHDN and FVKESK. Study-wide results and limits: As the study acknowledged, the number of individuals who were part of its TCR sequencing and HLA analysis was relatively small.

The sequence derives from a human donor with multiple sclerosis. Specimen: CD8+ T cells from PBMCs. The chain carries TRBV14 and TRBJ2-7, with 9 bases aligning to TRBD2. Here the CDR3 reads CASSQLAGYEQYF. CDR3 nucleotides: TGTGCCAGCAGCCAACTAGCGGGGTACGAGCAGTACTTC.